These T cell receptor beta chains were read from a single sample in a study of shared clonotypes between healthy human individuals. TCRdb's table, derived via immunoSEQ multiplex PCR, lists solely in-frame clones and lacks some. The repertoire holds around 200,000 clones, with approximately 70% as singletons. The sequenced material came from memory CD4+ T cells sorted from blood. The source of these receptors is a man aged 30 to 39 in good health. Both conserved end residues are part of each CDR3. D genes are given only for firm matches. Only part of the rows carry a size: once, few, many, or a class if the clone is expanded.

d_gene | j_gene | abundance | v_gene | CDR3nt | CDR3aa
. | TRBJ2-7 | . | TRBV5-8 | TGTGCCAGCAGTTACCGACAGGCCACAAACTACGAGCAGTACTTC | CASSYRQATNYEQYF
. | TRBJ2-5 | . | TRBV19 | TGTGCCAGTAGTGTCGGACCGTCTCAAGAGACCCAGTACTTC | CASSVGPSQETQYF
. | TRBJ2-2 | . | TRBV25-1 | TGTGCCAGCAGTGAAGTGTCAGGGGAAAAGAACACCGGGGAGCTGTTTTTT | CASSEVSGEKNTGELFF
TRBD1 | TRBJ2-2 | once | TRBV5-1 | TGCGCCAGCAGCTTAGAAGCACAGGGGAAGAACACCGGGGAGCTGTTTTTT | CASSLEAQGKNTGELFF
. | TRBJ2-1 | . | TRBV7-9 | TGTGCCAGCAGCTTATATTCCCTCAGCTCCTACAATGAGCAGTTCTTC | CASSLYSLSSYNEQFF
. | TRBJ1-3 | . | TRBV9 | TGTGCCAGCAGCGGTCTCCCCTACTCTGGAAACACCATATATTTT | CASSGLPYSGNTIYF
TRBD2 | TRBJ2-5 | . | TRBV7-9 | TGTGCCAGCAGCTTTATCGGGGGGGTTGAGACCCAGTACTTC | CASSFIGGVETQYF
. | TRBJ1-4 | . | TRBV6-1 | TGTGCCACTAAGGGAGGTATAGTTAATGAAAAACTGTTTTTT | CATKGGIVNEKLFF
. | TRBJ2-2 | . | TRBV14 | TGTGCCAGCAGCCAAGATCGGACAGCGAACACCGGGGAGCTGTTTTTT | CASSQDRTANTGELFF
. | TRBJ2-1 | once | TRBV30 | TGTGCCTGGAGGCGCTCTCCCAATGAGCAGTTCTTC | CAWRRSPNEQFF
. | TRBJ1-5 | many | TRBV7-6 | TGTGCCAGCAGCTTAGATGGGTATGGGCAGCCCCAGCATTTT | CASSLDGYGQPQHF
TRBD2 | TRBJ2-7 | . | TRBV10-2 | TGCGCCAGCAGTGTTCTAGCGGGAGCCTACGAGCAGTACTTC | CASSVLAGAYEQYF
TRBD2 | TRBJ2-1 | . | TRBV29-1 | TGCAGCGTTGAAGCGGGGGAGGGCCGATGGAATGAGCAGTTCTTC | CSVEAGEGRWNEQFF
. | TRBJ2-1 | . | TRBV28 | TGTGCCAGCAGGATACTAGATAATGAGCAGTTCTTC | CASRILDNEQFF